This TCR beta chain was found in a study of graft-versus-host responses after intestinal transplantation. Study at large: Transplant types were multivisceral, liver-intestinal, or isolated intestinal. Uniformly, recipients were administered anti-thymocyte globulin induction with subsequent tacrolimus and steroids for around 3 years.

Data came from immunoSEQ multiplex PCR; TCRdb stores just in-frame clones and leaves some out. The table has over 85,000 clones, about 94% seen once; the top ten hold approximately 0.49%. For this clone: Its specificity is not known.

Germline V gene lookup returns CDR1 MNHEY and CDR2 SMNVEV (reference sequence). The CDR3 loop spans 13 amino acids. V lost 2 bases to trimming and J lost 9 bases, with 11 bases between them. Study-level findings and limits: Maximum circulating GvH clone levels tracked with early post-transplant HvG decreases. Analysis identified GvH clones in recipient marrow, with some appearing first in ileum or blood.

The receptor was isolated from a human donor who received an intestinal transplant. The V gene is TRBV27, the J gene TRBJ1-5; no firm D call. Sequencing used unstimulated CD8+ T cells sorted from spleen or lymph node cells, obtained before intestinal transplant. CDR3 DNA sequence: TGTGCCAGCAGTTTAAATTTTATAGGGCCCCAGCATTTT. This gives the protein CASSLNFIGPQHF.